These 24 T cell receptor beta chains were all obtained from the same sample, sequenced in a study of human T cells and chemical hapten exposure. Indicated time point: pre-sensitization, week 0. Treatment here: therapeutic diphenylcyclopropenone sensitization with weekly scalp DPC. TCRdb reanalysed the RACE reads using MiXCR and keeps one entry per CDR3 protein. This sample has around 250,000 distinct CDR3 sequences, with 7.5% to 9% found just once. The source was whole blood, collected in connection with sensitization to the hapten diphenylcyclopropenone (DPC). The receptors here all came from a woman between 35 and 50 years old with alopecia areata. Some clones in this sample may be carry-over from other donors' samples.

This chain links TRBV20-1 with TRBJ2-3, with TRBD1 matching 7 bases. The CDR3 runs to 14 residues. In germline, CDR1 is DFQATT, CDR2 SNEGSKA (reference sequence). The junction had 9 bases not matched to a gene; V was cut back by 7 bases and J by 2 bases. The CDR3 coding sequence is TGCAGTGTAGGCAAGGGGGCAGACACAGATACGCAGTATTTT. Its translation is CSVGKGADTDTQYF.

This clonotype was counted only a few times. CDR3 coding DNA: TGCAGCGTTGAAGATAGTACTAGCGGGAGCACAGATACGCAGTATTTT. It codes for CSVEDSTSGSTDTQYF. The chain is built from TRBV29-1 and TRBJ2-3; 9 bases agree with TRBD2. V was pared by 0 bases and J by 0 bases, with 4 bases of the junction left unmatched. CDR3 length equals 16 residues. The germline CDR1 and CDR2 sequences are SQVTM and ANQGSEA.

CDR3 region: CASSSSGGYEQYF. CDR3 nucleotides: TGTGCCAGCAGCTCCAGCGGGGGATACGAGCAGTACTTC. This sequence joins TRBV7-2 and TRBJ2-7, with 8 bases aligning to TRBD2. From germline, CDR1 is SGHTA and CDR2 FQGNSA. Trimming took 4 bases from V and 4 from J; bases not matched to a gene: 3. This CDR3 spans 13 amino acids. Together with reference TRBV7-2 and TRBJ2-7, the CDR3 gives the full variable domain: GAGVSQSPSNKVTEKGKDVELRCDPISGHTALYWYRQSLGQGLEFLIYFQGNSAPDKSGLPSDRFSAERTGGSVSTLTIQRTQQEDSAVYLCASSSSGGYEQYFGPGTRLTVT.

This sequence joins TRBV12-3 or TRBV12-4 and TRBJ2-5; 12 bases fit TRBD2. The CDR3 runs 14 residues. The V gene end was trimmed by 5 bases and the J gene end by 5 bases; junction bases not matched to a gene: 3. CDR3 residues: CASSAGTSGETQYF. The CDR3 region has the DNA TGTGCCAGCAGTGCCGGGACTAGCGGGGAGACCCAGTACTTC.

This clonotype has a handful of counts. The chain carries TRBV10-3 and TRBJ1-1, with D hard to call. Germline V gene sequence: CDR1 ENHRY, CDR2 SYGVKD. This CDR3 is 13 amino acids long. V shed 4 bases and J shed 1 base, with 7 bases lying between them. The CDR3 region is CAISGVSNTEAFF. As DNA, the CDR3 is TGTGCCATCAGTGGAGTGTCGAACACTGAAGCTTTCTTT.

This clonotype appeared a few times. The gene calls are TRBV3-1 and TRBJ2-7, with D tentatively TRBD1 or TRBD2 (5 bases each). Germline values: CDR1 LGHDT, CDR2 YNNKEL (reference sequence). V lost 4 bases and J 3 bases, leaving 19 bases between the germline ends. The CDR3 spans 16 residues. CDR3 in amino acids: CASSPQSPGPYYEQYF. CDR3 sequence (DNA): TGTGCCAGCAGCCCCCAGAGCCCGGGACCCTACTACGAGCAGTACTTC.

J is TRBJ1-1 and V is TRBV14; TRBD1 is a possible D gene (5 bases). Trimming stripped 4 bases from V and 7 bases from J, with 16 bases between. From germline, CDR1 is SGHDN and CDR2 FVKESK. CDR3 length equals 14 residues. The CDR3 sequence is CASSLTGTGSEAFF. CDR3 DNA: TGTGCCAGCAGCCTCACCGGGACTGGGAGTGAAGCTTTCTTT.

This clonotype has only a few counts. CDR3 amino acids: CSVAGAGQETQYF. The CDR3 DNA is TGCAGCGTCGCGGGAGCTGGCCAAGAGACCCAGTACTTC. This chain uses TRBV29-1 with TRBJ2-5; 7 bases fit TRBD2. The CDR3 runs 13 residues. Trimming removed 6 bases from V and 1 base from J; junction bases left unmatched: 5. Germline CDR1 reads SQVTM; CDR2 reads ANQGSEA.

This clonotype was seen ten or more times. The chain's CDR3 is CASSHGQGANYGYTF. For the CDR3, the DNA is TGCGCCAGCAGCCATGGACAGGGAGCTAACTATGGCTACACCTTC. This rearrangement joins TRBV4-3 to TRBJ1-2; 8 bases are shared with TRBD1. CDR3 length equals 15 residues. After removal of 3 bases from V and 0 bases from J, the junction contained 3 bases not matched to a gene. CDR1 and CDR2 (germline): LGHNA, YSLEER.

This rearrangement joins TRBV24-1 to TRBJ2-7, with TRBD1 as a possible D gene (6 bases). The CDR3 has 14 amino acids. V lost 4 bases, J lost 0 bases, and 9 bases lay in between. Germline CDR1 KGHDR, CDR2 SFDVKD. The CDR3 region is CATSEGAVSYEQYF. CDR3 bases: TGTGCCACCAGTGAGGGGGCGGTCTCCTACGAGCAGTACTTC.

This clonotype was detected a few times. The chain couples TRBV12-3 or TRBV12-4 to TRBJ2-1; no clear D gene. CDR3 length: 14 amino acids. Trimming removed 1 base from V and 9 bases from J, with 13 bases in between. CDR3 in DNA: TGTGCCAGCAGTTTAGGTCCTAACGCCGGTGAGCAGTTCTTC. Its protein product is CASSLGPNAGEQFF.

V is TRBV7-9 and J is TRBJ2-2; possible D gene TRBD1, 5 bases. The germline V and J ends were trimmed by 2 bases and 4 bases, with 8 bases remaining between them. Germline CDR1 and CDR2: SEHNR and FQNEAQ (reference sequence). The CDR3 is 14 amino acids. The CDR3, as DNA: TGTGCCAGCAGCTTACGAAGGGGCACCGGGGAGCTGTTTTTT. It is translated as CASSLRRGTGELFF.

This clonotype showed up just once. This sequence may be a read error, since a much larger clone differs from it by one base. CDR3 amino acids: CASSIPGQGNKKLFF. CDR3 DNA: TGTGCCAGCAGCATACCGGGACAGGGGAATAAAAAACTGTTTTTT. The genes are TRBV28 and TRBJ1-4; 10 bases are a match to TRBD1. V lost 6 bases and J lost 9; bases outside the gene matches: 10. This CDR3 is 15 amino acids long. Germline assignment: CDR1 MDHEN and CDR2 SYDVKM.

The chain recombines TRBV24-1 with TRBJ2-3; 8 positions match TRBD1. This CDR3 comprises 15 residues. Germline assignment: CDR1 KGHDR and CDR2 SFDVKD. Trimming at V came to 4 bases and at J to 1 base, leaving 3 bases not matched to a gene. CDR3 in amino acids: CATSDLGQGTDTQYF. The DNA of the CDR3 is TGTGCCACCAGTGACCTGGGACAGGGCACAGATACGCAGTATTTT.

There are a few counts of this clonotype. The chain joins TRBV27 to TRBJ2-3; 14 positions agree with TRBD2. V lost 6 bases and J lost 5; bases outside the gene matches: 7. The CDR3 loop spans 16 amino acids. Germline V CDR1 and CDR2: MNHEY, SMNVEV (reference sequence). CDR3 residues: CASRFLTSGRGDTQYF. CDR3 in DNA: TGTGCCAGCAGGTTCCTGACTAGCGGGAGGGGAGATACGCAGTATTTT.

As concerns this clonotype: The CDR3 ends on some other residue instead of the conserved phenylalanine or tryptophan, so this is likely a read error. The V and J genes are TRBV9 and TRBJ2-7, with 7 bases that match TRBD2. The V gene end was trimmed by 1 base and the J gene end by 3 bases; junction bases not matched to a gene: 13. The CDR3 is 17 residues long. Per germline, CDR1 SGDLS and CDR2 YYNGEE. In DNA, the CDR3 is TGTGCCAGCAGCGTAAGTCCCGGGGAGGGCCCGGTCTACGAGCAGTACATC. Its translation: CASSVSPGEGPVYEQYI.

This clonotype was seen at least ten times. The chain links TRBV4-3 to TRBJ1-6; D is ambiguous. V shed 0 bases and J shed 8 bases, with 8 bases lying between them. This CDR3 is 14 amino acids long. Germline CDR1 is LGHNA and CDR2 is YSLEER. The CDR3 DNA follows: TGCGCCAGCAGCCAAGATATATCTTATTCACCCCTCCACTTT. It is translated as CASSQDISYSPLHF.

J is TRBJ2-3 and V is TRBV12-3 or TRBV12-4, with D perhaps assigned TRBD1 or TRBD2 (5 bases each). Deletions cut 3 bases from V and 2 bases from J, with 9 bases between. CDR3 size: 14 residues. Here the CDR3 reads CASSFQGPTDTQYF. CDR3 in DNA: TGTGCCAGCAGTTTCCAGGGACCCACAGATACGCAGTATTTT.

The chain links TRBV12-3 or TRBV12-4 to TRBJ2-7; 7 positions agree with TRBD1. The CDR3 has 15 amino acids. The V gene end was trimmed by 0 bases and the J gene end by 5 bases; junction bases not matched to a gene: 7. CDR3 sequence (DNA): TGTGCCAGCAGTTTAGCCACTGACAGGGTCCACGAGCAGTACTTC. It codes for CASSLATDRVHEQYF.

There are many counts of this clonotype. The chain recombines TRBV5-1 with TRBJ2-7, with TRBD1 matching 9 bases. The germline gives CDR1 SGHRS, CDR2 YFSETQ. V dropped 6 bases and J dropped 2; count of bases not matched to a gene: 6. This CDR3 has 14 residues. This CDR3 is CASTWDRATYEQYF. CDR3 nucleotide sequence: TGCGCCAGCACCTGGGACAGGGCGACCTACGAGCAGTACTTC.

This clonotype was seen only a few times. This chain joins TRBV7-2 and TRBJ2-4; D call uncertain. Trimming took off 1 base at V and 3 bases at J, with 4 bases between the two ends. CDR1 and CDR2 from the germline V gene are SGHTA and FQGNSA. The CDR3 consists of 13 residues. The CDR3 protein is CASSLELKNIQYF. CDR3 DNA: TGTGCCAGCAGCTTAGAGCTCAAAAACATTCAGTACTTC.

This clonotype turned up a few times. The chain links TRBV6-6 to TRBJ2-1; 9 bases are a match to TRBD2. Germline V gives CDR1 MNHNY, CDR2 SVGAGI (reference sequence). The CDR3 has 15 amino acids. V lost 4 bases, J lost 6 bases, and 7 bases stayed unmatched. CDR3 coding DNA: TGTGCCAGCAGTTCAGCGGGGGGCCCACCCAATGAGCAGTTCTTC. Protein: CASSSAGGPPNEQFF.

There are many counts of this clonotype. The chain joins TRBV29-1 to TRBJ2-2; 10 nucleotides align to TRBD1. CDR1 and CDR2 from the germline V gene are SQVTM and ANQGSEA. This CDR3 is built from 13 residues. The V gene end was trimmed by 6 bases and the J gene end by 6 bases; junction bases not matched to a gene: 4. CDR3: CSVRGTGAGELFF. The CDR3 DNA follows: TGCAGCGTGCGGGGGACAGGGGCCGGGGAGCTGTTTTTT.

This clonotype was found a few times. The genes are TRBV7-2 and TRBJ2-3; D not resolved. V lost 1 base to trimming and J lost 5 bases, with 7 bases between them. This CDR3 contains 13 residues. The V gene's germline CDR1 is SGHTA and CDR2 FQGNSA. CDR3 amino acids: CASSLDKEDTQYF. The CDR3 DNA is TGTGCCAGCAGCTTAGACAAGGAAGATACGCAGTATTTT.